Given below is one T cell receptor (beta chain) in context. Only one count was recorded for this clone. Its recognized antigen is unknown. No base-level quality is on record; no much larger clone is a single base apart. This sample was taken from a study of blood T cell repertoires in COVID-19 (TCRdb year 2020). About the study as a whole: Samples covering the acute and convalescent phases of COVID-19 were provided by collaborators in the United States, Italy and Spain. The material from the prospective study consisted of cDNA or gDNA derived from T cells, B-cell-depleted T cells, or PBMCs. Deeply sampled blood TCRbeta repertoires from subjects exposed to, actively infected with, or recovered from COVID-19 were included in the dataset. The repertoires were made available in a free public database intended to serve as a resource for research on the immune response to SARS-CoV-2. The samples were drawn from the first 160 participants of the ongoing ImmuneRACE study and from roughly 1,300 subjects provided by 6 global collaborators. A de-identified subject ID, COVID-19 status, age in years and sex were almost always included in the sample metadata. Where HLA class I and class II types were available, the types were taken from metadata supplied by the sample provider, not from assay-based typing. Findings and caveats that apply to the study as a whole: The amount of clinical and demographic metadata varied by source and participant and was provided uncurated.

Trimming costs V 3 bases and J 4 bases, and their ends lie 15 bases apart. Reading the germline V gene gives CDR1 KGHDR and CDR2 SFDVKD. The CDR3 runs 15 amino acids, cysteine and phenylalanine included. Solely the CDR3 DNA is kept, with 45 bases framed from the first base. The collaborating institutions used their own protocols to collect whole blood in K2EDTA tubes. For TCRbeta analysis, collaborator samples were shipped as frozen whole blood, as isolated PBMCs, or as DNA extracted from either sample type. TCRbeta CDR3 regions were amplified from genomic DNA using the immunoSEQ Assay, a bias-controlled multiplex PCR. The study's processing was this. Within the assay, amplification of reference gene primers was used to estimate how many nucleated cells each sample contained. Sequence reads were collapsed and filtered to measure the absolute abundance of every unique TCRbeta CDR3 rearrangement. For each sample, productive Simpson clonality was calculated as the square root of Simpson's diversity index across productive rearrangements. Sourced from immuneACCESS, this table was stored by TCRdb with only in-frame sequences that have V and J called. A share of the clones is absent; for the studies checked, an unresolved V gene accounts for under half, and the remainder has no known explanation. The V and J calls and clone size were taken over from that table, and D and trimming were inferred from the DNA. For this sample there are about 72,000 clones; about nine tenths appear just once. The ten largest clonotypes hold roughly a tenth of the sample.

Input material: peripheral blood. The sequence was collected from a man in his 70s with active or convalescent COVID-19. The chain is made from TRBV24-1 and TRBJ2-7; a tentative D match to TRBD1 spans 5 bases. CDR3 region: CATSDLGHAAYEQYF. Read as DNA, the sequence is TGTGCCACCAGTGATCTGGGGCACGCCGCGTACGAGCAGTACTTC.